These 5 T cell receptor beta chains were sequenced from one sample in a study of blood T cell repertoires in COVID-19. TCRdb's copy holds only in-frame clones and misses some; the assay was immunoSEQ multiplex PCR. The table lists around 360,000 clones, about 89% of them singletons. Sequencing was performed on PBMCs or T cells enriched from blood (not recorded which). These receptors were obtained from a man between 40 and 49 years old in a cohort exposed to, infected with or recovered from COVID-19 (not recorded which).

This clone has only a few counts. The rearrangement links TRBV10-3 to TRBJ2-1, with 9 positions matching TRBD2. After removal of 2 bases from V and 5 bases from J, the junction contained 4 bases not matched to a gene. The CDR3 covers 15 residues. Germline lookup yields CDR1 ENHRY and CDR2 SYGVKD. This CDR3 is CAISEGGRADNEQFF. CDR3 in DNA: TGTGCCATCAGTGAGGGCGGGAGGGCCGACAATGAGCAGTTCTTC.

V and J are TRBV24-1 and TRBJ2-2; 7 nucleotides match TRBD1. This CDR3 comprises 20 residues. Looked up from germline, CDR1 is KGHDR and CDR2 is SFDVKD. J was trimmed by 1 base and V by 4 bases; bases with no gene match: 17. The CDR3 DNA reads TGTGCCACCAGTGACCACTTACAGGGGACGAGAGTTGGGAACACCGGGGAGCTGTTTTTT. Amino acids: CATSDHLQGTRVGNTGELFF.

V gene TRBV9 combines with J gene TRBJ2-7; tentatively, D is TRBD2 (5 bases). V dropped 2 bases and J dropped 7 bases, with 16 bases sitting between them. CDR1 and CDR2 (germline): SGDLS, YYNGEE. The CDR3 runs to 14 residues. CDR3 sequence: CASSVASSREEQYF. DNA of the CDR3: TGTGCCAGCAGCGTGGCTAGCTCTAGGGAGGAGCAGTACTTC.

The CDR3 spells CASSIRTGVLYGYTF. The DNA for the CDR3 is TGTGCCAGTAGTATACGGACAGGGGTCCTCTATGGCTACACCTTC. V gene TRBV19 combines with J gene TRBJ1-2; 9 positions agree with TRBD1. Losses at the gene ends were 2 bases for V and 4 bases for J; bases not matched to a gene: 5. The CDR3 covers 15 residues. Germline values: CDR1 LNHDA, CDR2 SQIVND (reference sequence).

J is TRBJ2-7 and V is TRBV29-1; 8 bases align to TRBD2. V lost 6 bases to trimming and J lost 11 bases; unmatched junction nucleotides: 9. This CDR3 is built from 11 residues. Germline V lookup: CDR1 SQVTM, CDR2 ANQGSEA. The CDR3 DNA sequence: TGCAGCGTAGGACTAGCCCAACGGGAGTACTTC. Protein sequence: CSVGLAQREYF.